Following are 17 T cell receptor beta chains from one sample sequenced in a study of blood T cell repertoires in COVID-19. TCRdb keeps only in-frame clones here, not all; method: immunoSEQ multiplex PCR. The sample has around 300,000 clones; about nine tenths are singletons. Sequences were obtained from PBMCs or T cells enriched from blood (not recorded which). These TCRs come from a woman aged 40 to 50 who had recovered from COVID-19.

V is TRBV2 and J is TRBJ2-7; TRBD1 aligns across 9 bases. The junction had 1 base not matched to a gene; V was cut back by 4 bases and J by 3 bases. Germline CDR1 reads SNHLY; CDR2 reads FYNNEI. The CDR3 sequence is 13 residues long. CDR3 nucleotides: TGTGCCAGCAGTGGGACAGGGGACTACGAGCAGTACTTC. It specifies CASSGTGDYEQYF.

CDR3 nucleotide sequence: TGTGCCAGCAGTAGCTGGGGGCTAGCGGGAAGTACAGATACGCAGTATTTT. It translates to CASSSWGLAGSTDTQYF. This rearrangement joins TRBV27 to TRBJ2-3; 9 bases align to TRBD2. V was pared by 5 bases and J by 3 bases, with 12 bases of the junction left unmatched. The V gene's germline CDR1 is MNHEY and CDR2 SMNVEV (reference sequence). This CDR3 has 17 amino acids.

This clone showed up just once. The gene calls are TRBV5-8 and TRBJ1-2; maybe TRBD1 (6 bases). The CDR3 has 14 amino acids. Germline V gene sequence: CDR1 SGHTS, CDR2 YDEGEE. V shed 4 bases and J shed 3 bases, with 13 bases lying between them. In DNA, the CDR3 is TGTGCCAGCAGCCTAACAGGGACGGACTATGGCTACACCTTC. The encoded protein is CASSLTGTDYGYTF.

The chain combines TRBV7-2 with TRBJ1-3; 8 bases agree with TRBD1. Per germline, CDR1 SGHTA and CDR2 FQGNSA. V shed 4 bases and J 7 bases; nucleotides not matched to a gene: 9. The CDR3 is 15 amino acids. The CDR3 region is CASSSTQGAGNTIYF. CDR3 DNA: TGTGCCAGCAGCTCCACCCAGGGGGCAGGGAACACCATATATTTT.

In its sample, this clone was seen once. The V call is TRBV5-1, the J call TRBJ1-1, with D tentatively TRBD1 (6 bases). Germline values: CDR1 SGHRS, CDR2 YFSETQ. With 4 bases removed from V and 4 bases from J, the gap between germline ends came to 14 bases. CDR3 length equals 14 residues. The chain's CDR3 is CASSATGGATEAFF. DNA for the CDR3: TGCGCCAGCAGCGCTACCGGGGGGGCCACTGAAGCTTTCTTT. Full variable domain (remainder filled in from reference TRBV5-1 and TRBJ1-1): KAGVTQTPRYLIKTRGQQVTLSCSPISGHRSVSWYQQTPGQGLQFLFEYFSETQRNKGNFPGRFSGRQFSNSRSEMNVSTLELGDSALYLCASSATGGATEAFFGQGTRLTVV.

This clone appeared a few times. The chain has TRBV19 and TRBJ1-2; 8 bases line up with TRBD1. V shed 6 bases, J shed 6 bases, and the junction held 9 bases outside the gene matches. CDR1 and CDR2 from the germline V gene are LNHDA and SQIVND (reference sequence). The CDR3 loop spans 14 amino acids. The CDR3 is CASRKTGDLNGYTF. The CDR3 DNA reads TGTGCCAGTAGGAAGACAGGGGACTTGAATGGCTACACCTTC.

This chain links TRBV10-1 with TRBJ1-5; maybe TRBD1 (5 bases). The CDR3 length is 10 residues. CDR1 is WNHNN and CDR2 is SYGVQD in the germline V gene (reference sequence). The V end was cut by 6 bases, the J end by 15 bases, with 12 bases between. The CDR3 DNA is TGCGCCAGCAGGACAGTCCGACGGCATTTT. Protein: CASRTVRRHF.

CDR3 in DNA: TGTGCCAGCTCAGGACAGGGGAAGGCTGGAAACACCATATATTTT. Protein product: CASSGQGKAGNTIYF. V gene TRBV18 combines with J gene TRBJ1-3, with 9 nucleotides matching TRBD1. The CDR3 sequence is 15 residues long. Trimming took 5 bases from V and 2 from J; bases not matched to a gene: 4. CDR1 is KGHSH and CDR2 is LQKENI in the germline V gene.

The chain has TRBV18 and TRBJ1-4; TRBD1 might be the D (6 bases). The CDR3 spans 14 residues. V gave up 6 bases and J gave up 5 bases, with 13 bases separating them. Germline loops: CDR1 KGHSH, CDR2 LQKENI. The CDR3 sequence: CASSLQGYNEKLFF. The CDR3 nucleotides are TGTGCCAGCTCTCTACAGGGCTACAATGAAAAACTGTTTTTT.

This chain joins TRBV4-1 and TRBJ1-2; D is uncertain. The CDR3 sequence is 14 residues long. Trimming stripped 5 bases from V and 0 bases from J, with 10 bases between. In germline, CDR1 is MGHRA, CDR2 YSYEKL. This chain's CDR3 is CASSTPGANYGYTF. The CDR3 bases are TGCGCCAGCAGCACCCCGGGAGCTAACTATGGCTACACCTTC.

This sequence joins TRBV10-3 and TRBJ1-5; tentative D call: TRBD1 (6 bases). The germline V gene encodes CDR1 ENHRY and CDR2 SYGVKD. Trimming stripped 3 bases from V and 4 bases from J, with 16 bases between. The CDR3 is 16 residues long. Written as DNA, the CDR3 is TGTGCCATCAGTGAATGGGGGGGACAAGATAATCAGCCCCAGCATTTT. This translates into CAISEWGGQDNQPQHF.

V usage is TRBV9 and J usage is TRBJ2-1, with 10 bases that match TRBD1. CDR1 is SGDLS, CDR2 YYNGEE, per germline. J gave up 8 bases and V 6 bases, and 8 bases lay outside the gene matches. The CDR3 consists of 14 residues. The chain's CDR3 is CASNKGQGLYEQFF. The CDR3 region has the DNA TGTGCCAGCAATAAGGGACAGGGGTTGTATGAGCAGTTCTTC.

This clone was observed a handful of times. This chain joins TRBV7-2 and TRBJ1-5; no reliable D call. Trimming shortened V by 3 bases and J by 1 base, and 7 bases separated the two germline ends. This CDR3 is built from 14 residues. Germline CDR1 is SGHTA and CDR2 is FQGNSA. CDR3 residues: CASSFSFSNQPQHF. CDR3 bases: TGTGCCAGCAGCTTTTCATTCAGCAATCAGCCCCAGCATTTT.

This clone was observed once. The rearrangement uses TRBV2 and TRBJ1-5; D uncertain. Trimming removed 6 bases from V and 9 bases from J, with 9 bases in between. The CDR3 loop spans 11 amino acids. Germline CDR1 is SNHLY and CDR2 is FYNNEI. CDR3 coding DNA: TGTGCCAGCAGCTTAGAGGGGCCCCAGCATTTT. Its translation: CASSLEGPQHF.

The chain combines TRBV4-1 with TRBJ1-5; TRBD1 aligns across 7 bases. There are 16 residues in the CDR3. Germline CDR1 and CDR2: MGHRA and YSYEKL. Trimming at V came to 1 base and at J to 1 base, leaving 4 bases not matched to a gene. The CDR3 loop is CASSQGEGASNQPQHF. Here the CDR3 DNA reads TGCGCCAGCAGCCAAGGAGAGGGGGCCAGCAATCAGCCCCAGCATTTT.

CDR3 coding DNA: TGTGCCAGCAGTGAAGCCTCAGGGGCCGTCAATCAGCCCCAGCATTTT. Its translation: CASSEASGAVNQPQHF. The rearrangement joins TRBV6-1 to TRBJ1-5; tentative D call: TRBD1 (6 bases). Deletions cut 0 bases from V and 3 bases from J, with 12 bases between. The germline gives CDR1 MNHNS, CDR2 SASEGT. The CDR3 length is 16 residues.

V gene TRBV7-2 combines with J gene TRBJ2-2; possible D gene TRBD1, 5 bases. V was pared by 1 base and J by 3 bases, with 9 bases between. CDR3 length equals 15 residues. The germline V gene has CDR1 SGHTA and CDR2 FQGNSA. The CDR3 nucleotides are TGTGCCAGCAGCTTAGTGGGGCTAGACACCGGGGAGCTGTTTTTT. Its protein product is CASSLVGLDTGELFF.